This T cell receptor (beta chain) came from a study of T cells in localized non-small cell lung cancer. The protocol was immunoSEQ multiplex PCR, while the TCRdb copy is restricted to in-frame clones and leaves out a portion. The data hold tens of thousands of clones, with more than 80% observed a single time. Germline V CDR1 and CDR2: SQVTM, ANQGSEA. V lost 5 bases and J 7 bases, leaving 18 bases between the germline ends. The CDR3 runs 13 residues. The sequence was collected from a female donor at least 60 years old with stage I lung adenocarcinoma. Sequenced here: peripheral blood, sampled before any cancer treatment. V usage is TRBV29-1 and J usage is TRBJ2-7; a weak D match, TRBD2 (5 bases). This CDR3 is CSVRVGSTGEQYF. The CDR3 coding sequence is TGCAGCGTTCGGGTCGGGTCAACGGGAGAGCAGTACTTC.